This T cell receptor (beta chain) stems from a study of T cells after yellow fever vaccination. Findings of the study overall: Weaker, the secondary response had a peak occurring faster, on day 5 versus 15. Boosting was followed by the reappearance of most primary-vaccination clones (96% CD4, under 90% CD8). Sorted repertoires could include abundant contaminating clonotypes from bulk cells.

The V and J ends lost 3 bases and 0 bases respectively, with 12 bases between them. CDR3 length: 17 amino acids. Germline CDR1 reads MGHRA; CDR2 reads YSYEKL. Remarks on this clonotype: Its antigen is not identified.

In making TCR cDNA, 5'RACE template switching added a universal primer site and UMIs to it. TCRdb reprocessed the 5' RACE reads via MiXCR and lists one record per CDR3 protein. Here the sample spans roughly 310,000 distinct CDR3 sequences, 3% to 4.5% being singletons. The sample in question was PBMCs, obtained on the day of the yellow fever booster vaccination. The source is a man aged 18 to 29 who received the YFV17D yellow fever vaccine. The chain couples TRBV4-1 to TRBJ1-6; weak D call: TRBD1 (5 bases). The DNA of the CDR3 is TGCGCCAGCAGCCACCGTCAGGGTCGCTCCTATAATTCACCCCTCCACTTT. Amino acids: CASSHRQGRSYNSPLHF.